Each of the 27 T cell receptor beta chains below was sequenced from the same sample in a study of OX40 agonist ivuxolimab in advanced cancers. Generated by immunoSEQ multiplex PCR, the TCRdb table keeps only in-frame clones and is missing some. The data contain about 90,000 clones, about 90% of them singletons. This specimen was CD4+ or CD8+ T cells sorted from blood, taken in a trial of the OX40 agonist ivuxolimab. These TCRs come from an adult with an advanced solid tumor such as melanoma, head and neck, liver or kidney cancer.

The chain has TRBV30 and TRBJ1-1; D possibly corresponds to TRBD1 (5 bases). The V end lost 1 base, the J end lost 2 bases, and 14 bases lay between the germline ends. The CDR3 covers 15 residues. The germline V gene encodes CDR1 GTSNPN and CDR2 SVGIG (reference sequence). DNA for the CDR3: TGTGCCTGGAGTGGCCCCGGGACTGGAAACACTGAAGCTTTCTTT. Translation: CAWSGPGTGNTEAFF. The full variable domain, in which reference TRBV30 and TRBJ1-1 provide the parts outside the CDR3, is SQTIHQWPATLVQPVGSPLSLECTVEGTSNPNLYWYRQAAGRGLQLLFYSVGIGQISSEVPQNLSASRPQDRQFILSSKKLLLSDSGFYLCAWSGPGTGNTEAFFGQGTRLTVV.

The J gene is TRBJ2-1, the V gene TRBV7-6; 9 bases line up with TRBD2. CDR3 size: 16 residues. From germline, CDR1 is SGHVS and CDR2 FNYEAQ. J lost 9 bases, V lost 0 bases, and 9 bases had no gene match. This chain's CDR3 is CASSLALAGASPEQFF. The CDR3 nucleotides read TGTGCCAGCAGCTTAGCCTTAGCGGGAGCGAGTCCTGAGCAGTTCTTC.

The CDR3 DNA reads as TGTGCCAGCAGTGGACGCCAGTTCTATGGCTACACCTTC. Its translation is CASSGRQFYGYTF. The chain carries TRBV2 and TRBJ1-2; D remains ambiguous. V gave up 4 bases and J gave up 4 bases, with 10 bases separating them. Germline V gene lookup returns CDR1 SNHLY and CDR2 FYNNEI. This CDR3 is 13 amino acids long. The complete variable domain, with remaining parts taken from reference TRBV2 and TRBJ1-2, reads EPEVTQTPSHQVTQMGQEVILRCVPISNHLYFYWYRQILGQKVEFLVSFYNNEISEKSEIFDDQFSVERPDGSNFTLKIRSTKLEDSAMYFCASSGRQFYGYTFGSGTRLTVV.

The V and J genes are TRBV27 and TRBJ2-7; D is unresolved. The V end lost 3 bases, the J end lost 4 bases, and 10 bases lay between the germline ends. Germline V gives CDR1 MNHEY, CDR2 SMNVEV (reference sequence). This CDR3 comprises 13 residues. Here the CDR3 DNA reads TGTGCCAGCAGTTTGGCAGCCCTGTACGAGCAGTACTTC. Translating it yields CASSLAALYEQYF.

The V call is TRBV29-1, the J call TRBJ2-1, with D possibly being TRBD1 (6 bases). The CDR3 loop spans 13 amino acids. Germline CDR1 and CDR2: SQVTM and ANQGSEA. V lost 5 bases and J 4 bases, leaving 12 bases between the germline ends. The CDR3 protein is CSVSGQRYNEQFF. CDR3 nucleotide sequence: TGCAGCGTTTCTGGACAGAGATACAATGAGCAGTTCTTC.

The J gene is TRBJ1-1, the V gene TRBV6-4; the match to TRBD1 covers 9 bases. Germline V gene lookup returns CDR1 MRHNA and CDR2 SNTAGT. Trimming cost V 3 bases and J 5 bases; bases outside gene matches: 1. The CDR3 has 13 amino acids. The CDR3 bases are TGTGCCAGCAGTGAGGGGACAGGGACTGAAGCTTTCTTT. It specifies CASSEGTGTEAFF.

The CDR3 sequence: CASSLGGTSGRSDEQFF. In DNA, the CDR3 is TGTGCCAGCAGCTTGGGTGGGACTAGCGGGAGATCTGATGAGCAGTTCTTC. The chain couples TRBV5-4 to TRBJ2-1, with 14 bases aligning to TRBD2. V was pared by 0 bases and J by 8 bases, with 7 bases of the junction left unmatched. Germline-derived CDR1 and CDR2 are SGHNT and YYREEE (reference sequence). The CDR3 runs 17 residues. Full variable domain (outside the CDR3, taken from reference TRBV5-4 and TRBJ2-1): ETGVTQSPTHLIKTRGQQVTLRCSSQSGHNTVSWYQQALGQGPQFIFQYYREEENGRGNFPPRFSGLQFPNYSSELNVNALELDDSALYLCASSLGGTSGRSDEQFFGPGTRLTVL.

The chain couples TRBV7-9 to TRBJ2-7; D is tentatively TRBD1 or TRBD2 (6 bases each). Trimming pared 5 bases from V and 4 bases from J, leaving 15 bases between. The CDR3 has 14 residues. Looked up from germline, CDR1 is SEHNR and CDR2 is FQNEAQ (reference sequence). CDR3 residues: CASSRGTRGYEQYF. CDR3 bases: TGTGCCAGCAGCCGCGGGACGAGGGGGTACGAGCAGTACTTC.

The V and J genes are TRBV9 and TRBJ2-7; 7 bases are a match to TRBD2. The CDR3 covers 16 residues. The germline V gene encodes CDR1 SGDLS and CDR2 YYNGEE. V was pared by 0 bases and J by 5 bases, with 11 bases of the junction left unmatched. CDR3 sequence: CASSVGPGEGIHEQYF. The CDR3 DNA reads as TGTGCCAGCAGCGTAGGCCCCGGGGAGGGGATCCACGAGCAGTACTTC.

The CDR3: CASSRSVSSYNEQFF. CDR3 DNA sequence: TGCGCCAGCAGCCGGTCCGTCAGCTCCTACAATGAGCAGTTCTTC. This chain connects TRBV4-1 to TRBJ2-1; D unresolved. The germline V gene has CDR1 MGHRA and CDR2 YSYEKL. This CDR3 spans 15 amino acids. V lost 4 bases and J lost 0, with 10 bases in between.

J is TRBJ2-1 and V is TRBV30; D ambiguous. Trimming took 8 bases from V and 9 from J, leaving 17 bases between them. The V gene's germline CDR1 is GTSNPN and CDR2 SVGIG (reference sequence). The CDR3 is 12 residues long. In nucleotides, the CDR3 is TGTGCCCGGCATGCTATCTTTGGTGAGCAGTTCTTC. It is translated as CARHAIFGEQFF.

The chain uses TRBV19 and TRBJ2-1, with 8 bases lining up with TRBD1. Trimming took 1 base from V and 3 from J; bases not matched to a gene: 5. Germline CDR1 is LNHDA and CDR2 is SQIVND (reference sequence). CDR3 length equals 16 residues. CDR3 sequence reads: CASSIGADRDYNEQFF. DNA of the CDR3: TGTGCCAGTAGTATAGGGGCGGACAGGGACTACAATGAGCAGTTCTTC. Together with reference TRBV19 and TRBJ2-1, the CDR3 gives the full variable domain: DGGITQSPKYLFRKEGQNVTLSCEQNLNHDAMYWYRQDPGQGLRLIYYSQIVNDFQKGDIAEGYSVSREKKESFPLTVTSAQKNPTAFYLCASSIGADRDYNEQFFGPGTRLTVL.

The V and J genes are TRBV15 and TRBJ2-3; the match to TRBD1 covers 8 bases. The CDR3 is made up of 14 amino acids. V dropped 5 bases and J dropped 6; count of bases not matched to a gene: 7. Germline V gives CDR1 LNHNV, CDR2 YYDKDF (reference sequence). The CDR3 is CATSLDRGGDTQYF. The CDR3 nucleotides are TGTGCCACCAGCCTCGACAGGGGTGGGGATACGCAGTATTTT. Full variable domain (rest looked up from reference TRBV15 and TRBJ2-3): DAMVIQNPRYQVTQFGKPVTLSCSQTLNHNVMYWYQQKSSQAPKLLFHYYDKDFNNEADTPDNFQSRRPNTSFCFLDIRSPGLGDTAMYLCATSLDRGGDTQYFGPGTRLTVL.

The rearrangement joins TRBV11-3 to TRBJ2-7, with 7 bases identical to TRBD1. This CDR3 has 14 amino acids. V lost 5 bases and J lost 2; bases outside the gene matches: 6. Germline CDR1 reads SGHNT; CDR2 reads YENEEA. DNA of the CDR3: TGTGCCAGCAGCGTAGGGACAGCCGCCTACGAGCAGTACTTC. This codes for CASSVGTAAYEQYF.

The V call is TRBV7-8, the J call TRBJ2-1, with 10 nucleotides matching TRBD1. Germline lookup yields CDR1 SGHVS and CDR2 FQNEAQ. The CDR3 is 16 amino acids. The trim removed 5 bases at V and 9 bases at J, leaving 13 bases unmatched. The CDR3 here is CASSPKPRTGGGEQFF. CDR3 DNA: TGTGCCAGCAGCCCCAAACCCAGGACAGGGGGGGGTGAGCAGTTCTTC.

V is TRBV28 and J is TRBJ1-2; D is perhaps TRBD1 (6 bases). The CDR3 has 14 amino acids. V lost 3 bases and J 8 bases, leaving 16 bases between the germline ends. Germline V gene sequence: CDR1 MDHEN, CDR2 SYDVKM. CDR3 bases: TGTGCCAGCAGTTTGGGGGCGCGGAAAGGGGGCTACACCTTC. Amino acid sequence: CASSLGARKGGYTF.

The rearrangement uses TRBV30 and TRBJ2-7, with a weak D call TRBD2 (6 bases). V lost 4 bases to trimming and J lost 6 bases, with 19 bases between them. This CDR3 spans 14 amino acids. Germline lookup yields CDR1 GTSNPN and CDR2 SVGIG (reference sequence). In DNA, the CDR3 is TGTGCCTGGACTCCGACTAGGGTTTTTCGCGAGCAGTACTTC. Translated, it gives CAWTPTRVFREQYF. Based on the CDR3 plus reference TRBV30 and TRBJ2-7, the full variable domain is SQTIHQWPATLVQPVGSPLSLECTVEGTSNPNLYWYRQAAGRGLQLLFYSVGIGQISSEVPQNLSASRPQDRQFILSSKKLLLSDSGFYLCAWTPTRVFREQYFGPGTRLTVT.

This chain links TRBV6-5 with TRBJ1-2; 9 bases are a match to TRBD1. CDR1 is MNHEY, CDR2 SVGAGI, per germline. Unmatched junction bases numbered 10, after V lost 6 bases and J lost 8 bases. CDR3 size: 14 residues. The CDR3 DNA reads TGTGCCAGCAGGTCCGGGACAGGGTATTGGGGCTACACCTTC. As protein: CASRSGTGYWGYTF.

The chain is built from TRBV27 and TRBJ2-5, with TRBD2 identical over 7 bases. Germline V gene data show CDR1 as MNHEY and CDR2 as SMNVEV (reference sequence). With V trimmed by 5 bases and J by 3 bases, 9 bases remained unmatched. The CDR3 is 15 residues long. DNA for the CDR3: TGTGCCAGCAGTCAAGGGAGGGCCACGGAAGAGACCCAGTACTTC. This encodes CASSQGRATEETQYF.

The chain employs TRBV30 and TRBJ2-7; perhaps TRBD2 as D (6 bases). In germline, CDR1 is GTSNPN, CDR2 SVGIG (reference sequence). V was trimmed by 5 bases and J by 7 bases, leaving 15 bases between them. This CDR3 region has 12 residues. Here the CDR3 DNA reads TGTGCCTGGTCGGAGGGCCTGGGGGAGCAGTACTTC. Translated, it gives CAWSEGLGEQYF.

This chain joins TRBV4-1 and TRBJ1-1, with D possibly TRBD1 on 6 matching bases. This CDR3 contains 14 residues. Germline V gives CDR1 MGHRA, CDR2 YSYEKL. The V end was cut by 4 bases, the J end by 7 bases, with 16 bases between. CDR3 in DNA: TGCGCCAGCAGCCTGGGGGGAGGGGGGGGTGAAGCTTTCTTT. Residues: CASSLGGGGGEAFF.

The chain is built from TRBV5-1 and TRBJ2-3, with 8 positions matching TRBD1. The junction had 13 bases not matched to a gene; V was cut back by 9 bases and J by 4 bases. CDR1 SGHRS and CDR2 YFSETQ come from the germline V gene. The CDR3 totals 15 residues. The CDR3 DNA reads TGCGCCACAACGAAGGACAGGGCTTTCGCAGATACGCAGTATTTT. Translated: CATTKDRAFADTQYF.

V is TRBV6-5 and J is TRBJ1-1; a possible D gene is TRBD1 (5 bases). The CDR3 is 14 amino acids. V shed 10 bases and J shed 1 base, with 16 bases lying between them. CDR1 is MNHEY and CDR2 is SVGAGI in the germline V gene. The CDR3 loop is CATTKGPRNTEAFF. DNA for the CDR3: TGTGCCACCACAAAGGGACCCAGGAACACTGAAGCTTTCTTT.

J is TRBJ2-3 and V is TRBV27; D unresolved. The V gene's germline CDR1 is MNHEY and CDR2 SMNVEV (reference sequence). V was pared by 4 bases and J by 2 bases, with 4 bases between. The CDR3 contains 12 residues. The CDR3, as DNA: TGTGCCAGCAGTTCGATCACAGATACGCAGTATTTT. The encoded protein is CASSSITDTQYF.

This chain uses TRBV19 with TRBJ2-7; TRBD1 aligns across 8 bases. With V trimmed by 1 base and J by 3 bases, 8 bases remained unmatched. The CDR3 covers 16 residues. The germline V gene has CDR1 LNHDA and CDR2 SQIVND (reference sequence). The DNA for the CDR3 is TGTGCCAGTAGTATAGGACAAAGACAGGGGATCTACGAGCAGTACTTC. Residues: CASSIGQRQGIYEQYF.

The chain is built from TRBV30 and TRBJ2-5; TRBD1 agrees at 9 bases. Unmatched junction bases numbered 2, after V lost 0 bases and J lost 6 bases. CDR3 length: 13 amino acids. Germline-derived CDR1 and CDR2 are GTSNPN and SVGIG (reference sequence). CDR3 sequence reads: CAWSVQGAQTQYF. CDR3 bases: TGTGCCTGGAGTGTACAGGGGGCTCAGACCCAGTACTTC.

The chain joins TRBV6-5 to TRBJ2-5, with TRBD1 matching 8 bases. The germline gives CDR1 MNHEY, CDR2 SVGAGI. This CDR3 spans 15 amino acids. With V trimmed by 2 bases and J by 2 bases, 4 bases remained unmatched. This CDR3 reads CASSYQGAGQETQYF. The CDR3 DNA follows: TGTGCCAGCAGTTACCAGGGGGCGGGGCAAGAGACCCAGTACTTC.